This T cell receptor (beta chain) was retrieved from a study of T cells after yellow fever vaccination. This CDR3 contains 15 residues. V gave up 6 bases and J gave up 5 bases; unmatched junction bases: 9. Germline V gene data show CDR1 as ENHRY and CDR2 as SYGVKD. The sample holds a few counts of this clonotype. Using its own MiXCR run on the 5' RACE reads, TCRdb lists one record per CDR3 protein. The profile shows just under 600,000 distinct CDR3 sequences, about 13% of them singletons. This clonotype originated in a man aged 25-45 years who received the YFV17D yellow fever vaccine. The source was PBMCs, collected on the day of the yellow fever booster vaccination. The chain uses TRBV10-3 and TRBJ2-7; 11 bases agree with TRBD2. CDR3 residues: CAISGILAGGNEQYF. CDR3 bases: TGTGCCATCAGCGGTATTCTAGCGGGAGGCAACGAGCAGTACTTC.